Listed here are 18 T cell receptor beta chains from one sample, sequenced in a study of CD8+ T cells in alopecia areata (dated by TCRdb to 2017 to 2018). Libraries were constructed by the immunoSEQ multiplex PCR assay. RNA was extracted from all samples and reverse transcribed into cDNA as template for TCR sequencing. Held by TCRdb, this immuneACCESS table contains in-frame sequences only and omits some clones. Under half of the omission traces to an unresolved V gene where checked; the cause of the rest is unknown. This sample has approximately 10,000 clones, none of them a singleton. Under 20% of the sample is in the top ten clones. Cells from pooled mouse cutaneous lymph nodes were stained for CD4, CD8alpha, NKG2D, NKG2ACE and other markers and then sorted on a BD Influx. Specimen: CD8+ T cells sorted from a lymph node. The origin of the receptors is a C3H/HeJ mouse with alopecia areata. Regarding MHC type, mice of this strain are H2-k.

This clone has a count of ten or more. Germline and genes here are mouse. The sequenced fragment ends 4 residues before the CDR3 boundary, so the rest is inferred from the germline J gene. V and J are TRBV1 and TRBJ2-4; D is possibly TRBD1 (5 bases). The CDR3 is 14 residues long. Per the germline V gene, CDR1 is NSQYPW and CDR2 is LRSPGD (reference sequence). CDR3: CTCSAEATENTLYF. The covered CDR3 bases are TGCACCTGCAGTGCAGAAGCGACAGAAAAC.

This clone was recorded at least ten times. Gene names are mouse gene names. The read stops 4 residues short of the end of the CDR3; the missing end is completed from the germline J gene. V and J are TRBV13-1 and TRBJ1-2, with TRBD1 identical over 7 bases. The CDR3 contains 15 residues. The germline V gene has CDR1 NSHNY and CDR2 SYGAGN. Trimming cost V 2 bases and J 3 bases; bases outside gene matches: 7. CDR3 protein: CASSDHRGADSDYTF. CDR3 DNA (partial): TGTGCCAGCAGTGACCACAGGGGCGCGGACTCC.

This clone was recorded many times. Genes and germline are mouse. The CDR3 is CTCSADRTRANSDYTF. The CDR3 DNA, read in part, is TGCACCTGCAGTGCAGATCGGACCAGGGCAAACTCC. V and J are TRBV1 and TRBJ1-2; possibly TRBD1 for D (5 bases). Read data end 4 residues before the CDR3 end; the end is taken from the germline J gene. The V end was cut by 0 bases, the J end by 0 bases, with 11 bases between. The CDR3 totals 16 residues. The germline gives CDR1 NSQYPW, CDR2 LRSPGD (reference sequence).

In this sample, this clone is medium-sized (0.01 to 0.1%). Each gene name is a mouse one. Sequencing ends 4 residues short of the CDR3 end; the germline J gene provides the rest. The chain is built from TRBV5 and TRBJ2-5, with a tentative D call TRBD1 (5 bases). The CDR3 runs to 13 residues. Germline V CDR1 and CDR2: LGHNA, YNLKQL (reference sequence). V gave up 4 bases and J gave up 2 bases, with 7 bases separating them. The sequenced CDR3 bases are TGTGCCAGCAGCCCGGACATCCAAGAC. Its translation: CASSPDIQD. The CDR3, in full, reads CASSPDIQDTQYF.

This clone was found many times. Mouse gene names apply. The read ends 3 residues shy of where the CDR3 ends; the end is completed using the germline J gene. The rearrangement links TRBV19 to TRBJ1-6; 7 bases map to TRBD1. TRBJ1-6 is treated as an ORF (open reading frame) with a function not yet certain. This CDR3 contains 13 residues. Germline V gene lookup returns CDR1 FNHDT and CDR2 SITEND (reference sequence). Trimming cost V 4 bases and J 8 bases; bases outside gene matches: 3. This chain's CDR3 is CASSYRGDSPLYF. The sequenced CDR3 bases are TGTGCCAGCAGTTACAGGGGCGATTCGCCC.

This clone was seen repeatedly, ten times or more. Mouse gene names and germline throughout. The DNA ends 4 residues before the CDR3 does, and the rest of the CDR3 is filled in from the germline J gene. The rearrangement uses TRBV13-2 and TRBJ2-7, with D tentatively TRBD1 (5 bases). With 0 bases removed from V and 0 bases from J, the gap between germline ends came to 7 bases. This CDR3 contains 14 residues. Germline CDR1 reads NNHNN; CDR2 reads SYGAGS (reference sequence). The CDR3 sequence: CASGDVDISYEQYF. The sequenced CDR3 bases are TGTGCCAGCGGTGATGTGGACATCTCCTAT.

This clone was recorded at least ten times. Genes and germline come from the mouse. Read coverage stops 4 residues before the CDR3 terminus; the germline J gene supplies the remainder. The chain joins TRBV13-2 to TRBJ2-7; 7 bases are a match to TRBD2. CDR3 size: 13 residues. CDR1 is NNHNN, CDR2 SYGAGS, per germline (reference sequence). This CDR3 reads CASGGPLGYEQYF. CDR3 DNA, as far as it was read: TGTGCCAGCGGTGGACCACTGGGGTAT.

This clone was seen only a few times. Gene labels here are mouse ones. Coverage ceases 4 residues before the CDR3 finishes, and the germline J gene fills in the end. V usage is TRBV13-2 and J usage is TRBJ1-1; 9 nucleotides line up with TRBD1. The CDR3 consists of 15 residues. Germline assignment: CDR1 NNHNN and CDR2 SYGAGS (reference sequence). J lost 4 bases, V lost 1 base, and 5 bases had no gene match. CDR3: CASGDRTGEGTEVFF. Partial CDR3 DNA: TGTGCCAGCGGTGATCGGACAGGGGAAGGCACA.

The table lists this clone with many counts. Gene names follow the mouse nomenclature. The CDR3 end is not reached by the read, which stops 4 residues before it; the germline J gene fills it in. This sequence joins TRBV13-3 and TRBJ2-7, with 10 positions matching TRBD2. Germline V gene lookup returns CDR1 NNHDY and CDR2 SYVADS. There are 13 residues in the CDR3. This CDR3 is CASRNWGGYEQYF. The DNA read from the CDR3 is TGTGCCAGCAGAAACTGGGGGGGTTAT.

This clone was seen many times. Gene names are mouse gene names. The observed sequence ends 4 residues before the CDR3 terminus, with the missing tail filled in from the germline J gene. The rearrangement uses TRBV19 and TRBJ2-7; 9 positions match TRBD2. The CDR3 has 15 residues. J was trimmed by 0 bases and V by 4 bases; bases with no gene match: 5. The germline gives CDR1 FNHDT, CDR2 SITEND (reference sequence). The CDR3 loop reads CASSGTGKSSYEQYF. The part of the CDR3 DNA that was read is TGTGCCAGCAGTGGGACTGGGAAAAGCTCCTAT.

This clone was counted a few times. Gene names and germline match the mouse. CDR3: CASSPDRTNTGQLYF. The DNA read from the CDR3 is TGTGCCAGCAGTCCCGACAGAACAAACACCGGG. The chain is built from TRBV14 and TRBJ2-2, with D tentatively TRBD1 (5 bases). The read gets to within 4 residues of the CDR3 end, and the germline J gene fills in the rest. The germline V gene has CDR1 SGHDT and CDR2 FRDEAV. The length of the CDR3 is 15 residues. The V gene lost 4 bases and the J gene lost 0 bases, with 10 bases spanning the gap. The variable domain in full, completed from reference TRBV14 and TRBJ2-2, reads EAGVTQSPRYAVLQEGQAVSFWCDPISGHDTLYWYQQPRDQGPQLLVYFRDEAVIDNSQLPSDRFSAVRPKGTNSTLKIQSAKQGDTATYLCASSPDRTNTGQLYFGEGSKLTVL.

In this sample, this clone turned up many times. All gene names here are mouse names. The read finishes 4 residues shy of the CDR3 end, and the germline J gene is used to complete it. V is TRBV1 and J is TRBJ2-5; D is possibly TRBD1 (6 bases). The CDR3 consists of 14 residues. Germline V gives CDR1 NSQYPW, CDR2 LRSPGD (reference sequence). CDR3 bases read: TGCACCTGCAGTGCAGATCAGGGGTGGGAC. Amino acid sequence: CTCSADQGWD. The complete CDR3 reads CTCSADQGWDTQYF.

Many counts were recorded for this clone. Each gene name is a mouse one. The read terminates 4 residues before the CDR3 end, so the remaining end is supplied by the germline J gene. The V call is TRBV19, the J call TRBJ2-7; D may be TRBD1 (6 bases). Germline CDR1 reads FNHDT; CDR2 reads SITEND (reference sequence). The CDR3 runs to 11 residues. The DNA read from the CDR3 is TGTGCCAGCGTACAGGGATAT. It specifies CASVQGY. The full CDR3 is CASVQGYEQYF.

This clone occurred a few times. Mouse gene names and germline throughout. The sequenced part of the CDR3 DNA is TGTGCCAGCAGTCCTGGACTGGGGGGGAACTATGCT. Amino acid sequence: CASSPGLGGNYA. The whole CDR3 protein is CASSPGLGGNYAEQFF. This chain joins TRBV13-3 and TRBJ2-1, with 12 bases identical to TRBD2. Read coverage stops 4 residues before the CDR3 terminus; the germline J gene supplies the remainder. The ends lost 4 bases at V and 1 base at J; junction bases unmatched: 3. There are 16 residues in the CDR3. Per germline, CDR1 NNHDY and CDR2 SYVADS.

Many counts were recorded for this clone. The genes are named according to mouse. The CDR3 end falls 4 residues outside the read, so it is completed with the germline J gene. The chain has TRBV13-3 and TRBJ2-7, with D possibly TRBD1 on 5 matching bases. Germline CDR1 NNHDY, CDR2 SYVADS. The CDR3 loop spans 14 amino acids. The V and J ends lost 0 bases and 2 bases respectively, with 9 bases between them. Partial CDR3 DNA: TGTGCCAGCAGTGATGCGGTAGGGGCCTAT. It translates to CASSDAVGAY. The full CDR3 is CASSDAVGAYEQYF.

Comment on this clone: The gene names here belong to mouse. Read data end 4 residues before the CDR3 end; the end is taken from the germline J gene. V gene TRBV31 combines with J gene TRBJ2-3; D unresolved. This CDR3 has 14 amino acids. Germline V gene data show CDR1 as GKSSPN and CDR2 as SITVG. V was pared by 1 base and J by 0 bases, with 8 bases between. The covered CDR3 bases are TGTGCCTGGAGTCGCTGGTCTAGTGCAGAA. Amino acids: CAWSRWSSAE. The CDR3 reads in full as CAWSRWSSAETLYF.

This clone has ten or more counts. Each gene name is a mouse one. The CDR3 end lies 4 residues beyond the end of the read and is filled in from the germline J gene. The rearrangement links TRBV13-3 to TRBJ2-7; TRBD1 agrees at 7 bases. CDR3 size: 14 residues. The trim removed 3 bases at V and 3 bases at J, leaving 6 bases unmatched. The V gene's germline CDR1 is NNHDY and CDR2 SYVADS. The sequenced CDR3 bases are TGTGCCAGCAGTGTCCGGGACAGAAACTAT. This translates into CASSVRDRNY. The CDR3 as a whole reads CASSVRDRNYEQYF.

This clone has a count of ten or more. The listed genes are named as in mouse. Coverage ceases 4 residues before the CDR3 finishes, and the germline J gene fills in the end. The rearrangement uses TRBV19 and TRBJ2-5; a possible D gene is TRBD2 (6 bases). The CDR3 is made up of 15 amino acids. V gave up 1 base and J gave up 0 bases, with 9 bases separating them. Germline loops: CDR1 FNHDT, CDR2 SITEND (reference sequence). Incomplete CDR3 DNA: TGTGCCAGCAGTATAATGGGGGATAACCAAGAC. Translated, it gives CASSIMGDNQD. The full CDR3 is CASSIMGDNQDTQYF.